This T cell receptor (beta chain) appears in the sequencing data of a study of T-cell memory formation after mild COVID-19. The germline V gene has CDR1 SGHTA and CDR2 FQGNSA. The V gene lost 3 bases and the J gene lost 7 bases, with 16 bases spanning the gap. There are 16 residues in the CDR3. From 5'RACE with constant-segment primers came TCR alpha and TCR beta cDNA libraries that carried sample barcodes and UMIs. TCRdb independently ran MiXCR on the 5' RACE reads; one entry per CDR3 protein. The data contain about 150,000 distinct CDR3 sequences, 10% to 15% of them singletons. Sequencing input: PBMCs or a T cell subset sorted from them (not recorded which). The TCR comes from a man between 18 and 29 years old who had mild COVID-19 (a few samples of this study predate the infection). Cell type and time point are not known. The rearrangement uses TRBV7-2 and TRBJ1-6; possibly TRBD1 for D (5 bases). The CDR3: CASSLGGNRINSPLHF. CDR3 nucleotide sequence: TGTGCCAGCAGCTTGGGTGGGAACAGGATCAATTCACCCCTCCACTTT.